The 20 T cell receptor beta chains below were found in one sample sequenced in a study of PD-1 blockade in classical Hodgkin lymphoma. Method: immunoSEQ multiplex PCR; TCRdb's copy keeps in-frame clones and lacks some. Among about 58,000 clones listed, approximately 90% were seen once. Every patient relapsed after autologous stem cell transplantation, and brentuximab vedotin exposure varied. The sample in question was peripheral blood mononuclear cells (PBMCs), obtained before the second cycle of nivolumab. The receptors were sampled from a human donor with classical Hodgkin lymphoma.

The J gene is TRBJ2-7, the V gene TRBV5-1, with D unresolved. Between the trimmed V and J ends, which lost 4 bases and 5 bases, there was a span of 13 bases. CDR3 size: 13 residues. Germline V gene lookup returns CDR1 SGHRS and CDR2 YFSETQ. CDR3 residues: CASSPARFDEQYF. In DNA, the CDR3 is TGCGCCAGCAGCCCGGCACGGTTTGACGAGCAGTACTTC.

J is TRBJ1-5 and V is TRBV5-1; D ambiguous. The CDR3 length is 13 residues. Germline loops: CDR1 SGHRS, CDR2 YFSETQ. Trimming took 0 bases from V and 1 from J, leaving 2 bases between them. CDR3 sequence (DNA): TGCGCCAGCAGCTTGGCCAGCAATCAGCCCCAGCATTTT. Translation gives CASSLASNQPQHF.

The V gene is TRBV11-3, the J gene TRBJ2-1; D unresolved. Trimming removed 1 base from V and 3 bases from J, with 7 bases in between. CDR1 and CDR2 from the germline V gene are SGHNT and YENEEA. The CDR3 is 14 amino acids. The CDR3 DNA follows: TGTGCCAGCAGCTTAGGGACGAACTACAATGAGCAGTTCTTC. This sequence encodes CASSLGTNYNEQFF.

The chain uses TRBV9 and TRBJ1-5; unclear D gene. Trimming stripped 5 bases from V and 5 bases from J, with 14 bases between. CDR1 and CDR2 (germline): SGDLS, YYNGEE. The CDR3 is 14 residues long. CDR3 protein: CASSPSGSHQPQHF. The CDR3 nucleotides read TGTGCCAGCAGTCCTTCGGGATCCCATCAGCCCCAGCATTTT.

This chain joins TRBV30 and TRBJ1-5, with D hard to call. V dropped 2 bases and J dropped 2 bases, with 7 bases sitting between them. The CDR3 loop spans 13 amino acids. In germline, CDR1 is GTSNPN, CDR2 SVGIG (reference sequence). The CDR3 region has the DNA TGTGCCTGGAGTCCCGAAGGCAATCAGCCCCAGCATTTT. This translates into CAWSPEGNQPQHF.

The CDR3 spells CASLDEAGNTEAFF. Written as DNA, the CDR3 is TGTGCCTCACTAGATGAGGCGGGGAACACTGAAGCTTTCTTT. The chain carries TRBV30 and TRBJ1-1; D is unclear. Germline V gene sequence: CDR1 GTSNPN, CDR2 SVGIG (reference sequence). Trimming removed 7 bases from V and 1 base from J, with 16 bases in between. CDR3 length equals 14 residues. Full variable domain (outside the CDR3, taken from reference TRBV30 and TRBJ1-1): SQTIHQWPATLVQPVGSPLSLECTVEGTSNPNLYWYRQAAGRGLQLLFYSVGIGQISSEVPQNLSASRPQDRQFILSSKKLLLSDSGFYLCASLDEAGNTEAFFGQGTRLTVV.

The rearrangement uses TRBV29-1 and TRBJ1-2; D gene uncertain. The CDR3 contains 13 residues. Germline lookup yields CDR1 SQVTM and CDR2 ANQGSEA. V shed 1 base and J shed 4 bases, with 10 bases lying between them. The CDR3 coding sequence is TGCAGCGTTGAAGGGGCGGCGTCCTATGGCTACACCTTC. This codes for CSVEGAASYGYTF.

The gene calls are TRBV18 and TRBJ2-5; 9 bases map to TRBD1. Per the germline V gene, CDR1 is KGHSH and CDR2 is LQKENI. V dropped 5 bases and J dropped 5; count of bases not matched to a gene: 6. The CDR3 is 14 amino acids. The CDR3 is CASSTGQGLETQYF. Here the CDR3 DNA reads TGTGCCAGCTCAACGGGACAGGGCCTGGAGACCCAGTACTTC.

This CDR3 is CASRGDRGTERAKNIQYF. DNA for the CDR3: TGCGCCAGCAGGGGGGACAGGGGGACTGAAAGAGCCAAAAACATTCAGTACTTC. The genes are TRBV10-1 and TRBJ2-4; 11 nucleotides line up with TRBD1. V was clipped by 6 bases and J by 0 bases; unmatched bases: 10. Germline V lookup: CDR1 WNHNN, CDR2 SYGVQD (reference sequence). CDR3 length equals 18 residues.

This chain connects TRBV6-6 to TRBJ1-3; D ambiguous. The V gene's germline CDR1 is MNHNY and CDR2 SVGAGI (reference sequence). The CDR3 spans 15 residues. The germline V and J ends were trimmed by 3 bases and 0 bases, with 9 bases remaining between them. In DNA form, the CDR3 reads TGTGCCAGCAGTTATTCCGCTATCTCTGGAAACACCATATATTTT. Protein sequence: CASSYSAISGNTIYF.

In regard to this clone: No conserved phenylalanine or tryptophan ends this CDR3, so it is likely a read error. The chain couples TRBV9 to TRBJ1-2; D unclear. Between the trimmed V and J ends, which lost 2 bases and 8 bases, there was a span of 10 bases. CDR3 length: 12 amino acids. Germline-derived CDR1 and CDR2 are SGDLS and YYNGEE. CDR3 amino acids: CASSVERNGYTL. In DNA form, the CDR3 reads TGTGCCAGCAGCGTTGAGAGAAACGGCTACACCCTC.

The CDR3 loop reads CASSQERGAPGYGYTF. The CDR3 bases are TGTGCCAGCAGCCAAGAGCGGGGGGCGCCGGGCTATGGCTACACCTTC. The chain recombines TRBV14 with TRBJ1-2; weak D call: TRBD1 (6 bases). The CDR3 is made up of 16 amino acids. Germline values: CDR1 SGHDN, CDR2 FVKESK. The V gene lost 0 bases and the J gene lost 4 bases, with 15 bases spanning the gap.

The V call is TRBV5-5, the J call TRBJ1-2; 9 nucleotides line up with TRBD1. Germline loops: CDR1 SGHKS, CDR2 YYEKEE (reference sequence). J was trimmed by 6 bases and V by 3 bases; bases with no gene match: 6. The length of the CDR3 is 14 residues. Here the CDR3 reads CASSSAGTGNGYTF. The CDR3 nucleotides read TGTGCCAGCAGCTCAGCCGGGACAGGGAATGGCTACACCTTC.

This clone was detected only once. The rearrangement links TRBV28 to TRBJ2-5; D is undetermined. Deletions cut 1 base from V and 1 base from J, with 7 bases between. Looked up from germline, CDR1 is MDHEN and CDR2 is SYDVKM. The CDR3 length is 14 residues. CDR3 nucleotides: TGTGCCAGCAGTTTATTCCCCAGCCAAGAGACCCAGTACTTC. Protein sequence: CASSLFPSQETQYF. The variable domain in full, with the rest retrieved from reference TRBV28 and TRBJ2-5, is DVKVTQSSRYLVKRTGEKVFLECVQDMDHENMFWYRQDPGLGLRLIYFSYDVKMKEKGDIPEGYSVSREKKERFSLILESASTNQTSMYLCASSLFPSQETQYFGPGTRLLVL.

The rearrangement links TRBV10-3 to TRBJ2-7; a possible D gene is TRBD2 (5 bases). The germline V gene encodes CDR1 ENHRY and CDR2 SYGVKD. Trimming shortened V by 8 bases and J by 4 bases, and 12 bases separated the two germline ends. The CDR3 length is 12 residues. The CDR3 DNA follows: TGTGCCATCGCCGATCCGGGGTACGAGCAGTACTTC. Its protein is CAIADPGYEQYF.

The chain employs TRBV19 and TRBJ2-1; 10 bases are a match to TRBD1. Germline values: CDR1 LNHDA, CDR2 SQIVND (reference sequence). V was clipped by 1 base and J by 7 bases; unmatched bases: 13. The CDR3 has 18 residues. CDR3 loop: CASSIVSGRTGGRNEQFF. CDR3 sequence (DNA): TGTGCCAGTAGTATAGTCAGCGGCCGGACAGGGGGAAGGAATGAGCAGTTCTTC. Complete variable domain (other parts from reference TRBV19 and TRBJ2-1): DGGITQSPKYLFRKEGQNVTLSCEQNLNHDAMYWYRQDPGQGLRLIYYSQIVNDFQKGDIAEGYSVSREKKESFPLTVTSAQKNPTAFYLCASSIVSGRTGGRNEQFFGPGTRLTVL.

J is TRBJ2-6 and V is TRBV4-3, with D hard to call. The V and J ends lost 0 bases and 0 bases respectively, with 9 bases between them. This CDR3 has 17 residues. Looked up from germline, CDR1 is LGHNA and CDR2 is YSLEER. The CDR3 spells CASSQDLKASGANVLTF. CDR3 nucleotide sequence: TGCGCCAGCAGCCAAGATCTTAAGGCCTCTGGGGCCAACGTCCTGACTTTC.

The CDR3 sequence: CATWTGSGEKLFF. DNA of the CDR3: TGTGCCACCTGGACAGGGTCGGGAGAAAAACTGTTTTTT. V is TRBV10-3 and J is TRBJ1-4; 8 bases map to TRBD1. The CDR3 has 13 residues. The V gene's germline CDR1 is ENHRY and CDR2 SYGVKD. J was trimmed by 8 bases and V by 10 bases; bases with no gene match: 9.

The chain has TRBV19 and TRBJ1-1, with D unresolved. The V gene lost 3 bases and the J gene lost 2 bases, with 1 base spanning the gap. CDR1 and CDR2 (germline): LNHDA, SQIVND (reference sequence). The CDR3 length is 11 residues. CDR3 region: CASSINTEAFF. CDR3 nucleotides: TGTGCCAGTAGTATTAACACTGAAGCTTTCTTT.

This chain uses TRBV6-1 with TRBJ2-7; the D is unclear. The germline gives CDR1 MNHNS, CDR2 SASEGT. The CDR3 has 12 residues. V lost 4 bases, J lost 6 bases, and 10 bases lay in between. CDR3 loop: CASSVLGGEQYF. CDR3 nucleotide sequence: TGTGCCAGCAGTGTCTTGGGTGGCGAGCAGTACTTC.